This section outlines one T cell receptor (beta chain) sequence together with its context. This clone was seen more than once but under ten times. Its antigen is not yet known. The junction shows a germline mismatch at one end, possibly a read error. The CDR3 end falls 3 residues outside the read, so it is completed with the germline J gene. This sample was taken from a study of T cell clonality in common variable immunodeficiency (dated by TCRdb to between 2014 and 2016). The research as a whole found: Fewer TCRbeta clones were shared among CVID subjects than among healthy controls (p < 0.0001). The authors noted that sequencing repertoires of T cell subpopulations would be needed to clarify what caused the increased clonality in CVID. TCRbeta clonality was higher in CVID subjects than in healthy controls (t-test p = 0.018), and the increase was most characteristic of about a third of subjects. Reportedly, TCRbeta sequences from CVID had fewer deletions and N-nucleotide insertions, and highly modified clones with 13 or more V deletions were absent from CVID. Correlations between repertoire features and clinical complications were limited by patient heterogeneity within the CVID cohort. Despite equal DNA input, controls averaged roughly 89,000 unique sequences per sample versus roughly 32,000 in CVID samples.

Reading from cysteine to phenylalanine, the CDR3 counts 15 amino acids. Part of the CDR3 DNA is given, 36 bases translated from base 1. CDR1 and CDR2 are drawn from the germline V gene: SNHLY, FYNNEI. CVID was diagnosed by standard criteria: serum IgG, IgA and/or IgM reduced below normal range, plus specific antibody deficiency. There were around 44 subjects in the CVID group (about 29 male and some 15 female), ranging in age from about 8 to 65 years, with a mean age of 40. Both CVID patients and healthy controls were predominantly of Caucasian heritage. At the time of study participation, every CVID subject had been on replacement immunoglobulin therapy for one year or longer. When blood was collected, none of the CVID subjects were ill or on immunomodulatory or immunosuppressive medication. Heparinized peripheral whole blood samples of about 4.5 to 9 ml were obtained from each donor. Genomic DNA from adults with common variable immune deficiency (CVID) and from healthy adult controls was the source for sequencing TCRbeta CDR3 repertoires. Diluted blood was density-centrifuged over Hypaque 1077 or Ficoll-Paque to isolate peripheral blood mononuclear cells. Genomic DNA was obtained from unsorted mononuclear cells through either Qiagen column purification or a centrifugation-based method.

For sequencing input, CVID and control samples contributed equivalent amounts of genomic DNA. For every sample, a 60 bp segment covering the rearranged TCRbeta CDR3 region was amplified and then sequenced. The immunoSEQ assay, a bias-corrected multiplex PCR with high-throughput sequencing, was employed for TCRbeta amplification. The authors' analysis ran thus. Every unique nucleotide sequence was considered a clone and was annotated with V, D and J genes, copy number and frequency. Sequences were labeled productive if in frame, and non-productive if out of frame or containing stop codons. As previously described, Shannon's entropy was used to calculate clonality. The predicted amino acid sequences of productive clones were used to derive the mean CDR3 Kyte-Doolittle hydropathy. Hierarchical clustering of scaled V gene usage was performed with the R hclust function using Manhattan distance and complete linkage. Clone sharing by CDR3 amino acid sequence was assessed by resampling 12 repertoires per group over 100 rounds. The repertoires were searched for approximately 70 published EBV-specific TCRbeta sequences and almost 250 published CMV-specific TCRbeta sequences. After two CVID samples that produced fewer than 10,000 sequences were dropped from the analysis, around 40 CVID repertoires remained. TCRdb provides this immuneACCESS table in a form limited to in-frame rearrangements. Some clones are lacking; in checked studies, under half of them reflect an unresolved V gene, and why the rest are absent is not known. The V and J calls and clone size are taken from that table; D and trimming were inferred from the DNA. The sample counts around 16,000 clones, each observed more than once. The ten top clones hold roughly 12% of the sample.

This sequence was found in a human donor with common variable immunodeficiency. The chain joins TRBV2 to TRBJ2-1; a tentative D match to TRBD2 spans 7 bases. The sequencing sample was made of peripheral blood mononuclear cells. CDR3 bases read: TGTGTCAGCAGTGATGAGGGGGGGCGCTACAATGAG. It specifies CVSSDEGGRYNE. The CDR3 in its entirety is CVSSDEGGRYNEQFF.